Sequencing of this T cell receptor (beta chain) was carried out in a study of blood T cell repertoires in COVID-19. Study context: Sites in the United States, Italy and Spain provided acute and convalescent COVID-19 samples.

As handled by the study authors: Researchers report that nucleated cell counts were estimated from reference gene primer amplification. Repertoires were generated with immunoSEQ multiplex PCR, while TCRdb's copy carries only in-frame clones and drops some. The D gene and trimming were derived from the DNA, and the V and J assignments and clone size from that table. The sample yields some 120,000 clones, 84% seen once. The CDR3 extends over 14 amino acids. The V gene lost 1 base and the J gene lost 4 bases, with 9 bases spanning the gap. CDR1 is SGHDT and CDR2 is YYEEEE in the germline V gene. The sequence came from a human donor in a cohort sampled during active COVID-19. The specimen was peripheral blood. The rearrangement uses TRBV5-6 and TRBJ1-5; possibly TRBD1 for D (6 bases). The CDR3 nucleotides are TGTGCCAGCAGCTTGTACAGGGTGAATCAGCCCCAGCATTTT. The encoded protein is CASSLYRVNQPQHF.